Many counts were recorded for the clone carrying this T cell receptor (beta chain). TCRdb itself ran the 5' RACE reads through MiXCR, one entry per CDR3 protein. Of 130,000 to 150,000 distinct CDR3 sequences in the sample, 3% to 4% are singletons; the top ten hold 7% to 10%. These data originate in a study of identical twins. V was clipped by 1 base and J by 7 bases, with 11 bases between them. Germline V CDR1 and CDR2: MDHEN, SYDVKM. This CDR3 contains 13 residues. V gene TRBV28 combines with J gene TRBJ2-7; either TRBD1 or TRBD2 may supply D (6 bases each). Sequencing was done on a sample of memory T cells sorted from blood. The sequence was collected from a young man in good health. Here the CDR3 reads CASSLLGAGEQYF. The CDR3 nucleotides are TGTGCCAGCAGTTTATTGGGGGCGGGGGAGCAGTACTTC. Combining the CDR3 with reference TRBV28 and TRBJ2-7 gives the whole variable domain DVKVTQSSRYLVKRTGEKVFLECVQDMDHENMFWYRQDPGLGLRLIYFSYDVKMKEKGDIPEGYSVSREKKERFSLILESASTNQTSMYLCASSLLGAGEQYFGPGTRLTVT.